These T cell receptor beta chains were read from a single sample in a study of blood T cell repertoires in COVID-19. The repertoire was sequenced with immunoSEQ multiplex PCR; TCRdb's copy has only in-frame clones and lacks some. The profile shows about 180,000 clones, around 86% of them singletons. The material sequenced was PBMCs or T cells enriched from blood (not recorded which). The receptors were gathered from a woman younger than 45 who had recovered from COVID-19. CDR3s include the opening cysteine and the closing phenylalanine or tryptophan. D genes are given only for firm matches. The size of a clone is reported for some rows only, either as once, few or many, or as a class for expanded clones.

abundance: .; v_gene: TRBV6-1; d_gene: .; j_gene: TRBJ1-2; CDR3aa: CASSESGPAGYGYTF; CDR3nt: TGTGCCAGCAGTGAATCCGGTCCCGCGGGCTATGGCTACACCTTC
abundance: .; v_gene: TRBV5-1; d_gene: TRBD2; j_gene: TRBJ2-7; CDR3aa: CASRLGTSETYEQYF; CDR3nt: TGCGCCAGCAGATTAGGGACTAGCGAAACCTACGAGCAGTACTTC
abundance: .; v_gene: TRBV21-1; d_gene: .; j_gene: TRBJ1-6; CDR3aa: CASSKGKQGRNSPLHF; CDR3nt: TGTGCCAGCAGCAAAGGCAAACAGGGGAGAAATTCACCCCTCCACTTT
abundance: few; v_gene: TRBV25-1; d_gene: .; j_gene: TRBJ1-2; CDR3aa: CASSDWTENYGYTF; CDR3nt: TGTGCCAGCAGTGATTGGACAGAAAACTATGGCTACACCTTC
abundance: .; v_gene: TRBV6-1; d_gene: .; j_gene: TRBJ1-3; CDR3aa: CASSEHRNTIYF; CDR3nt: TGTGCCAGCAGTGAACACAGAAACACCATATATTTT
abundance: .; v_gene: TRBV7-9; d_gene: .; j_gene: TRBJ2-4; CDR3aa: CASSFGGEGGNIQYF; CDR3nt: TGTGCCAGCAGCTTCGGTGGGGAGGGGGGAAACATTCAGTACTTC
abundance: .; v_gene: TRBV2; d_gene: .; j_gene: TRBJ1-2; CDR3aa: CASIRGANYGYTF; CDR3nt: TGTGCCAGCATTCGGGGAGCTAACTATGGCTACACCTTC
abundance: .; v_gene: TRBV10-3; d_gene: .; j_gene: TRBJ2-7; CDR3aa: CAIKGAEGPPKGEQYF; CDR3nt: TGTGCCATCAAGGGGGCGGAGGGGCCCCCAAAGGGCGAGCAGTACTTC
abundance: .; v_gene: TRBV7-9; d_gene: .; j_gene: TRBJ2-2; CDR3aa: CASSPELGRGRWNTGELFF; CDR3nt: TGTGCCAGCAGCCCTGAACTCGGTCGAGGGAGATGGAACACCGGGGAGCTGTTTTTT
abundance: .; v_gene: TRBV27; d_gene: .; j_gene: TRBJ2-1; CDR3aa: CASSLSNYNEQFF; CDR3nt: TGTGCCAGCAGTTTGTCAAATTACAATGAGCAGTTCTTC
abundance: .; v_gene: TRBV6-5; d_gene: .; j_gene: TRBJ2-7; CDR3aa: CASSSGAGPSYEQYF; CDR3nt: TGTGCCAGCAGTTCTGGGGCGGGACCCTCCTACGAGCAGTACTTC
abundance: .; v_gene: TRBV25-1; d_gene: .; j_gene: TRBJ2-2; CDR3aa: CASEEAGGTTGELFF; CDR3nt: TGTGCCTCCGAAGAGGCAGGGGGGACTACCGGGGAGCTGTTTTTT
abundance: .; v_gene: TRBV5-1; d_gene: TRBD1; j_gene: TRBJ1-1; CDR3aa: CASSSLTGGYTEAFF; CDR3nt: TGCGCCAGCAGCTCCCTAACAGGGGGCTACACTGAAGCTTTCTTT
abundance: .; v_gene: TRBV7-2; d_gene: .; j_gene: TRBJ2-1; CDR3aa: CASSLGPRGRLSYNEQFF; CDR3nt: TGTGCCAGCAGCTTAGGGCCCCGGGGGAGACTCTCCTACAATGAGCAGTTCTTC